This T cell receptor (beta chain) was retrieved from a study of low-dose radiotherapy and immunotherapy resistance in tumors. On the study more broadly: Cohort 2's total reached 13 Gy over 26 weeks, at 1 Gy per fraction every two weeks. Each two-week cycle included intravenous cyclophosphamide 200 mg/m2, given one day before radiation and immunotherapy.

This clonotype was seen more than once but under ten times. Stated time point: before trial treatment. Priming of first-strand cDNA relied on TRAV- and TRBV-specific primers (covering alpha and beta chains). TCRs were put through 20 PCR cycles of amplification with Phusion. A constant-region primer and the V-primer adapter served as the primer pair. TCRdb fed the reads into MiXCR, producing one record per CDR3 protein. The data contain tens of thousands of distinct CDR3 sequences, around 29% of them singletons. The junction had 4 bases not matched to a gene; V was cut back by 3 bases and J by 3 bases. The CDR3 extends over 15 amino acids. The germline gives CDR1 SGHRS, CDR2 YFSETQ.

This receptor was obtained from a female donor with ovarian cancer. The chain recombines TRBV5-1 with TRBJ2-2; 8 bases align to TRBD2. Sample: PBMCs, taken before treatment. The CDR3 loop reads CASSSGTSYTGELFF. Written as DNA, the CDR3 is TGCGCCAGCAGCTCCGGGACTAGTTACACCGGGGAGCTGTTTTTT.